The 15 T cell receptor beta chains presented below share a single source sample, sequenced in a study of cytomegalovirus exposure and HLA in healthy donors. A multiplex PCR was run with 60 Vbeta primers and 13 Jbeta primers. Clones were sequenced by immunoSEQ multiplex PCR, and TCRdb holds only the in-frame ones, with some missing. The sample lists 150,000 to 200,000 clones, approximately 85% occurring once. The sequenced sample consisted of PBMCs. The receptors originated from a man aged 18 to 29 in good health and CMV-seropositive.

The gene calls are TRBV7-9 and TRBJ2-1; TRBD2 might be the D (6 bases). Germline V gene data show CDR1 as SEHNR and CDR2 as FQNEAQ (reference sequence). The length of the CDR3 is 11 residues. V was shortened by 5 bases and J by 7 bases, with 6 bases between the two germline ends. The CDR3 bases are TGTGCCAGCAGCGGGGGGAATGAGCAGTTCTTC. It codes for CASSGGNEQFF.

V and J are TRBV9 and TRBJ1-1; TRBD1 might be the D (5 bases). The V and J ends lost 0 bases and 3 bases respectively, with 12 bases between them. From germline, CDR1 is SGDLS and CDR2 YYNGEE. CDR3 length: 15 residues. CDR3 protein: CASSVGPPGHTEAFF. In nucleotides, the CDR3 is TGTGCCAGCAGCGTAGGTCCCCCAGGGCACACTGAAGCTTTCTTT.

The chain recombines TRBV6-5 with TRBJ2-7; the D gene is possibly TRBD1 (5 bases). Germline V lookup: CDR1 MNHEY, CDR2 SVGAGI. The ends were cut back, 9 bases at V and 4 bases at J, with 16 bases in the middle. The CDR3 is 13 residues long. The CDR3 region is CASKDTGLYEQYF. The CDR3 DNA reads TGTGCCAGTAAGGACACGGGCTTATACGAGCAGTACTTC.

A note on this clone: At one of its ends the junction is not consistent with the germline gene, which may arise from a read error. The gene calls are TRBV7-7 and TRBJ2-1; D is undetermined. Germline lookup yields CDR1 SSHAT and CDR2 FNYEAQ (reference sequence). This CDR3 is built from 14 residues. CDR3 protein: CASSLGSYNNEQFF. CDR3 DNA: TGTGCTAGCAGCTTAGGCAGTTACAACAATGAGCAGTTCTTC.

This clone was seen a few times. This chain links TRBV7-2 with TRBJ1-2; 12 bases are shared with TRBD1. The germline V gene has CDR1 SGHTA and CDR2 FQGNSA. This CDR3 spans 15 amino acids. V gave up 4 bases and J gave up 7 bases; unmatched junction bases: 7. The CDR3 bases are TGTGCCAGCAGCTCGGGACAGGGGGCCCTAGCTGGCTACACCTTC. Amino acids: CASSSGQGALAGYTF.

Remarks on this clone: At one of its ends the junction is not consistent with the germline gene, which may arise from a read error. This chain joins TRBV7-7 and TRBJ1-4; TRBD1 is a possible D gene (6 bases). There are 15 residues in the CDR3. Germline CDR1 reads SSHAT; CDR2 reads FNYEAQ (reference sequence). CDR3 sequence (DNA): TGTGCTAGCAGCAAACTGACAGGAAAGGGGGAAAAACTGTTTTTT. This encodes CASSKLTGKGEKLFF. The whole variable domain, remainder taken from reference TRBV7-7 and TRBJ1-4, is GAGVSQSPRYKVTKRGQDVTLRCDPISSHATLYWYQQALGQGPEFLTYFNYEAQPDKSGLPSDRFSAERPEGSISTLTIQRTEQRDSAMYRCASSKLTGKGEKLFFGSGTQLSVL.

The CDR3 DNA is TGCGCCACTCGGGGGCGGGGGGCGCACACCGGGGAGCTGTTTTTT. As protein: CATRGRGAHTGELFF. V gene TRBV5-1 combines with J gene TRBJ2-2, with 8 positions matching TRBD2. Per the germline V gene, CDR1 is SGHRS and CDR2 is YFSETQ. Trimming cost V 9 bases and J 3 bases; bases outside gene matches: 10. The CDR3 is 15 amino acids.

The chain uses TRBV7-9 and TRBJ2-1; D may be TRBD1 (6 bases). CDR1 and CDR2 from the germline V gene are SEHNR and FQNEAQ (reference sequence). The CDR3 contains 17 residues. The germline V and J ends were trimmed by 1 base and 3 bases, with 16 bases remaining between them. CDR3 protein: CASSLGQGRVDYNEQFF. CDR3 coding DNA: TGTGCCAGCAGCTTAGGGCAGGGGCGGGTTGACTACAATGAGCAGTTCTTC.

The chain joins TRBV4-1 to TRBJ1-3; no definite D call. Per the germline V gene, CDR1 is MGHRA and CDR2 is YSYEKL. V lost 0 bases, J lost 2 bases, and 11 bases lay in between. CDR3 size: 16 residues. The DNA for the CDR3 is TGCGCCAGCAGCCAAGACGGGTTGAGACCTGGAAACACCATATATTTT. Translating gives CASSQDGLRPGNTIYF.

The J gene is TRBJ2-3, the V gene TRBV4-1; the D gene is possibly TRBD2 (5 bases). There are 16 residues in the CDR3. Germline assignment: CDR1 MGHRA and CDR2 YSYEKL. Trimming removed 2 bases at V and 0 bases at J, with 12 bases between. DNA for the CDR3: TGCGCCAGCAGCCAAAGATTCCTAGCTAGCACAGATACGCAGTATTTT. This sequence encodes CASSQRFLASTDTQYF.

The J gene is TRBJ1-2, the V gene TRBV19; 10 bases map to TRBD1. CDR3 length: 16 residues. Germline loops: CDR1 LNHDA, CDR2 SQIVND (reference sequence). V shed 6 bases, J shed 3 bases, and the junction held 10 bases outside the gene matches. CDR3 sequence reads: CASSQSGQGWYYGYTF. DNA of the CDR3: TGTGCCAGTAGCCAATCGGGACAGGGGTGGTACTATGGCTACACCTTC.

This sequence joins TRBV6-5 and TRBJ2-7, with 8 nucleotides matching TRBD1. Germline V gene lookup returns CDR1 MNHEY and CDR2 SVGAGI. The CDR3 contains 14 residues. V was pared by 2 bases and J by 4 bases, with 4 bases of the junction left unmatched. The CDR3 DNA is TGTGCCAGCAGTTACAAGGGACAGGTATACGAGCAGTACTTC. It translates to CASSYKGQVYEQYF.

The chain combines TRBV5-6 with TRBJ1-4; D might be TRBD1 (5 bases). The CDR3 consists of 18 residues. V lost 6 bases, J lost 0 bases, and 21 bases lay in between. Germline V gene sequence: CDR1 SGHDT, CDR2 YYEEEE. The CDR3 region has the DNA TGTGCCAGCACCAAGGCCTGGGGCGATTCTGCAACTAATGAAAAACTGTTTTTT. Its protein is CASTKAWGDSATNEKLFF.

The gene calls are TRBV6-5 and TRBJ1-1; 8 bases fit TRBD1. Germline CDR1 MNHEY, CDR2 SVGAGI. V trimming: 6 bases; J trimming: 5 bases; junction bases outside the gene matches: 8. The CDR3 is 14 residues long. As DNA, the CDR3 is TGTGCCAGCAGAGGAACAGGGGGACGAACTGAAGCTTTCTTT. It encodes CASRGTGGRTEAFF.

The genes are TRBV7-6 and TRBJ2-5; 9 positions match TRBD2. This CDR3 comprises 16 residues. Germline V lookup: CDR1 SGHVS, CDR2 FNYEAQ. V dropped 2 bases and J dropped 4; count of bases not matched to a gene: 8. The CDR3 nucleotides are TGTGCCAGCAGCTTAAGTAGCGGGGGAAGAGGAGAGACCCAGTACTTC. Translating it yields CASSLSSGGRGETQYF.